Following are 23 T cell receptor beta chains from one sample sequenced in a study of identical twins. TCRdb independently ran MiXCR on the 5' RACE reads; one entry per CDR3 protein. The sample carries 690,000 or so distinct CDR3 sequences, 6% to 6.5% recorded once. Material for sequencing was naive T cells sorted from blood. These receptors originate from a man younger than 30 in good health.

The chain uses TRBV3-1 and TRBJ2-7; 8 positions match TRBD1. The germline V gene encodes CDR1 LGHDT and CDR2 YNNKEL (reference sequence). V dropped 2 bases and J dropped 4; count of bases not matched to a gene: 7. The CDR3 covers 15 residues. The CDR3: CASSQLTGQAYEQYF. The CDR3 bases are TGTGCCAGCAGCCAACTGACGGGACAGGCTTACGAGCAGTACTTC.

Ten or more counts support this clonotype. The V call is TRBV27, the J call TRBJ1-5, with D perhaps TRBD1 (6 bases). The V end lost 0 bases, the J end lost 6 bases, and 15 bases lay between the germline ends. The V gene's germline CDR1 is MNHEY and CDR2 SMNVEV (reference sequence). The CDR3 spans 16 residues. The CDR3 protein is CASSLSRGARGQPQHF. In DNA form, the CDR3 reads TGTGCCAGCAGTTTATCGCGGGGGGCGCGGGGTCAGCCCCAGCATTTT.

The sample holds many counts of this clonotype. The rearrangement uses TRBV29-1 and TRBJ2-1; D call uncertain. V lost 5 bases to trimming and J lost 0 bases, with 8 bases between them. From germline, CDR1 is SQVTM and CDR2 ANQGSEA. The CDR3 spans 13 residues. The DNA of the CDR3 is TGCAGCGTTCTTAGTGGCTCCTACAATGAGCAGTTCTTC. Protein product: CSVLSGSYNEQFF.

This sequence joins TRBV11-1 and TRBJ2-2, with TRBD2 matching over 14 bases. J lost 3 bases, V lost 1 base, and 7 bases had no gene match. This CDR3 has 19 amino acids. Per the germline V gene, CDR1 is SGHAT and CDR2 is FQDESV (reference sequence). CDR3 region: CASSLVGTSGSDYTGELFF. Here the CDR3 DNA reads TGTGCCAGCAGCTTAGTTGGGACTAGCGGGAGCGACTACACCGGGGAGCTGTTTTTT.

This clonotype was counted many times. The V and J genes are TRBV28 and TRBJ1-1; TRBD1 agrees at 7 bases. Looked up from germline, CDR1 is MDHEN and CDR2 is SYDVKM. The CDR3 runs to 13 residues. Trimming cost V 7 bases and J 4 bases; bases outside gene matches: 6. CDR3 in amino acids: CASMEGASTEAFF. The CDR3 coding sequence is TGTGCCAGCATGGAGGGGGCGAGCACTGAAGCTTTCTTT.

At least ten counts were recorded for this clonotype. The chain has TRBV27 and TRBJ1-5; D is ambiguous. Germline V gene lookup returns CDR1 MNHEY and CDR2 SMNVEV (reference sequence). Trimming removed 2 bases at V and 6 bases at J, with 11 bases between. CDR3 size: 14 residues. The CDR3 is CASSLRSLGQPQHF. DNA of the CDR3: TGTGCCAGCAGTTTAAGGTCCCTGGGTCAGCCCCAGCATTTT.

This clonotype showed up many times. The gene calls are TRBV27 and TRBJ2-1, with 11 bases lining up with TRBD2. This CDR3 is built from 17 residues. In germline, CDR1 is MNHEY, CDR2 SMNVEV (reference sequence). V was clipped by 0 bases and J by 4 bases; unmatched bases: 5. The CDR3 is CASSLSAGTSGYNEQFF. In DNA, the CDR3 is TGTGCCAGCAGTTTATCGGCAGGGACTAGCGGATACAATGAGCAGTTCTTC.

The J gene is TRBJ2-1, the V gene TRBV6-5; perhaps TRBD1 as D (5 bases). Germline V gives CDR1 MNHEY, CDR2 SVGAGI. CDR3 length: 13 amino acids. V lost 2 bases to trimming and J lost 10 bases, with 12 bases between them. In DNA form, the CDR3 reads TGTGCCAGCAGTTACAGGGGAAATCTAGAGCAGTTCTTC. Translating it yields CASSYRGNLEQFF.

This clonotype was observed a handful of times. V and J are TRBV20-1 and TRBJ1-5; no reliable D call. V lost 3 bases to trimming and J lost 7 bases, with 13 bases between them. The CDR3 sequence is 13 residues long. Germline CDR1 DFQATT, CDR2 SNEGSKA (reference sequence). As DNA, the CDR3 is TGCAGTGCTAGTTCCGGGAGTAGACAGCCCCAGCATTTT. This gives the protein CSASSGSRQPQHF.

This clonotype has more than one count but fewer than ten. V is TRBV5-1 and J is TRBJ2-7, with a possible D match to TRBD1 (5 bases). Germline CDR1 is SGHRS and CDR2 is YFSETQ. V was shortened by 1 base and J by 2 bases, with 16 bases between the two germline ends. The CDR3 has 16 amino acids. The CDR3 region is CASSLFDQRGPYEQYV. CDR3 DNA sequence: TGCGCCAGCAGCTTGTTTGACCAAAGGGGCCCCTACGAGCAGTACGTC.

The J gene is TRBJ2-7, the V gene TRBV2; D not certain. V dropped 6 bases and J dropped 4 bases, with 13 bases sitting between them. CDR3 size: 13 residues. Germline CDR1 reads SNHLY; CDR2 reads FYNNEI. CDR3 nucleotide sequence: TGTGCCAGCAGGTTGGGCAGTCCGTACGAGCAGTACTTC. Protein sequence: CASRLGSPYEQYF.

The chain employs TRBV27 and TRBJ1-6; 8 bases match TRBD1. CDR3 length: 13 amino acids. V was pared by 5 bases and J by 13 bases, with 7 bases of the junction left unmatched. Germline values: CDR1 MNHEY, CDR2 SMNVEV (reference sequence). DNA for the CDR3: TGTGCCAGCAGTACCCGGACAGGGAGGCCCCTCCACTTT. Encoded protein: CASSTRTGRPLHF.

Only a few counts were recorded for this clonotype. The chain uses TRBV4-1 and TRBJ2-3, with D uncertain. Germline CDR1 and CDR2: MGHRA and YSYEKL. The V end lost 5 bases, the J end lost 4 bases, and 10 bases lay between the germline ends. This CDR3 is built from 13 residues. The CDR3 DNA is TGCGCCAGCAGCTCCCAGTTGGCAGATACGCAGTATTTT. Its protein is CASSSQLADTQYF.

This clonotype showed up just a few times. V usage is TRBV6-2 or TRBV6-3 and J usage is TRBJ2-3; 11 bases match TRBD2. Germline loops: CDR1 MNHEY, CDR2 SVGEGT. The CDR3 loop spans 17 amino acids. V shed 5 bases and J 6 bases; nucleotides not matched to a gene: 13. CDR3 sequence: CASSATRSGRAGDTQYF. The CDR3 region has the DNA TGTGCCAGCAGTGCCACTCGTAGCGGGAGGGCCGGCGATACGCAGTATTTT.

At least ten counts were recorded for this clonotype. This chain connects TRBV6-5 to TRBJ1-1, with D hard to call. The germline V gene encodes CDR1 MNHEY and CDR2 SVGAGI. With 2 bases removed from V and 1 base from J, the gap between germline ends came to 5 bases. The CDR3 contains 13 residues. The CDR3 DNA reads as TGTGCCAGCAGTTACATGGGGAACACTGAAGCTTTCTTT. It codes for CASSYMGNTEAFF.

The CDR3 loop is CSASVGTGSQPQHF. The CDR3 DNA sequence: TGCAGTGCTAGCGTGGGGACAGGGAGTCAGCCCCAGCATTTT. V usage is TRBV20-1 and J usage is TRBJ1-5; 9 positions match TRBD1. Germline trimming cut 3 bases from V and 6 bases from J; bases unmatched to any gene: 6. CDR3 size: 14 residues. In germline, CDR1 is DFQATT, CDR2 SNEGSKA (reference sequence).

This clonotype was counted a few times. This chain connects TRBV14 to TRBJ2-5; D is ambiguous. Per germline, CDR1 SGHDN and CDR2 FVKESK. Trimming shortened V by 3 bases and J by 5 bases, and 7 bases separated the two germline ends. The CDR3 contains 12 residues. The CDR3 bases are TGTGCCAGCAGCCAGTCGACGGAGACCCAGTACTTC. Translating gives CASSQSTETQYF. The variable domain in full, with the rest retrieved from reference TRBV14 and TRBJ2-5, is EAGVTQFPSHSVIEKGQTVTLRCDPISGHDNLYWYRRVMGKEIKFLLHFVKESKQDESGMPNNRFLAERTGGTYSTLKVQPAELEDSGVYFCASSQSTETQYFGPGTRLLVL.

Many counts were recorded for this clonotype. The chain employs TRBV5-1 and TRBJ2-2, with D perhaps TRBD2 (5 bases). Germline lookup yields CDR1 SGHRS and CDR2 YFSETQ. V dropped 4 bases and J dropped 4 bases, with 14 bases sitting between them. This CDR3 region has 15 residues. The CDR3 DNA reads TGCGCCAGCAGCCCCGGACCAGAGGGCACCGGGGAGCTGTTTTTT. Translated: CASSPGPEGTGELFF.

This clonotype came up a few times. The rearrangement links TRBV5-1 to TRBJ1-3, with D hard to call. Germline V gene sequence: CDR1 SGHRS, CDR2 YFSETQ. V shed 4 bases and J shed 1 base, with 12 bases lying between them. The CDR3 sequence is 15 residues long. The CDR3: CASSRLTGSGNTIYF. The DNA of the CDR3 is TGCGCCAGCAGCCGCCTAACCGGTTCTGGAAACACCATATATTTT.

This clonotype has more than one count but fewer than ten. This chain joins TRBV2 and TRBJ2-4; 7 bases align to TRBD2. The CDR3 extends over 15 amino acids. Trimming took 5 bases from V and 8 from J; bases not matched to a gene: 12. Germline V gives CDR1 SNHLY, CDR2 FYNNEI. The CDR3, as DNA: TGTGCCAGCAGTCTCCTAGCGGCGTCGGTGGACATTCAGTACTTC. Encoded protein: CASSLLAASVDIQYF. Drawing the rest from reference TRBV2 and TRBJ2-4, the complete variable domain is EPEVTQTPSHQVTQMGQEVILRCVPISNHLYFYWYRQILGQKVEFLVSFYNNEISEKSEIFDDQFSVERPDGSNFTLKIRSTKLEDSAMYFCASSLLAASVDIQYFGAGTRLSVL.

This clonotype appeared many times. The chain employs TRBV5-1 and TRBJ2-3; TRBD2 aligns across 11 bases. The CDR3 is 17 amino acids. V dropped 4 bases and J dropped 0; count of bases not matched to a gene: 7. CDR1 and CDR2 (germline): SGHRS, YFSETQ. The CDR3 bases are TGCGCCAGCAGCCTATCCGGGACTAGCGGCAGCACAGATACGCAGTATTTT. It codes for CASSLSGTSGSTDTQYF.

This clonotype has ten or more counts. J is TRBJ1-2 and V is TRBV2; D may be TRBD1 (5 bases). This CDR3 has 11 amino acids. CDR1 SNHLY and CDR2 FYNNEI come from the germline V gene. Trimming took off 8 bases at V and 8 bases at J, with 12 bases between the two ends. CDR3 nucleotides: TGTGCCAGCCTCTCGGGGGACGGCTACACCTTC. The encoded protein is CASLSGDGYTF.

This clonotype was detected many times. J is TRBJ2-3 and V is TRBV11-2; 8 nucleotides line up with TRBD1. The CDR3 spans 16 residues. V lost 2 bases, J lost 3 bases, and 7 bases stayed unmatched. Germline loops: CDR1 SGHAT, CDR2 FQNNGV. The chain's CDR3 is CASSLSWQGATDTQYF. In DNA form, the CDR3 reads TGTGCCAGCAGCTTATCCTGGCAGGGGGCGACAGATACGCAGTATTTT.